Listed here are 4 T cell receptor beta chains from one sample, sequenced in a study of blood T cell repertoires in COVID-19. Sequenced by immunoSEQ multiplex PCR; TCRdb stores in-frame clones only, minus some. The sample consists of about 200,000 clones, 75% to 85% of them appearing once. The sample consisted of peripheral blood. The receptors derive from a woman aged 40 to 55 with COVID-19, enrolled during active disease.

This chain joins TRBV13 and TRBJ2-3; D not resolved. The CDR3 runs to 16 residues. Germline V gene data show CDR1 as PRHDT and CDR2 as FYEKMQ (reference sequence). V was shortened by 5 bases and J by 0 bases, with 15 bases between the two germline ends. CDR3 amino acids: CASSPTPTASTDTQYF. The DNA for the CDR3 is TGTGCCAGCAGCCCCACCCCCACAGCTAGCACAGATACGCAGTATTTT. Full variable domain (missing parts from reference TRBV13 and TRBJ2-3): AAGVIQSPRHLIKEKRETATLKCYPIPRHDTVYWYQQGPGQDPQFLISFYEKMQSDKGSIPDRFSAQQFSDYHSELNMSSLELGDSALYFCASSPTPTASTDTQYFGPGTRLTVL.

The chain employs TRBV3-1 (or the pseudogene TRBV3-2) and TRBJ1-1, with TRBD1 identical over 7 bases. Germline assignment: CDR1 LGHDT and CDR2 YNNKEL (reference sequence). The CDR3 is made up of 15 amino acids. Trimming took 1 base from V and 3 from J; bases not matched to a gene: 5. The CDR3 DNA is TGTGCCAGCAGCCAAGGACCCGACAGGGACACTGAAGCTTTCTTT. Protein: CASSQGPDRDTEAFF.

This rearrangement joins TRBV7-9 to TRBJ1-1; 10 nucleotides match TRBD1. CDR3 length: 14 residues. V lost 5 bases, J lost 7 bases, and 7 bases stayed unmatched. CDR1 is SEHNR and CDR2 is FQNEAQ in the germline V gene (reference sequence). The CDR3 reads CASSPNDRGLEAFF. In nucleotides, the CDR3 is TGTGCCAGCAGCCCAAATGACAGGGGGCTTGAAGCTTTCTTT.

The chain uses TRBV27 and TRBJ1-1; possible D gene TRBD1, 6 bases. CDR3 length: 13 residues. V was clipped by 5 bases and J by 4 bases, with 11 bases between them. Germline V gene lookup returns CDR1 MNHEY and CDR2 SMNVEV (reference sequence). The CDR3, as DNA: TGTGCCAGCAGTCTTCAGGGGCTCACTGAAGCTTTCTTT. Residues: CASSLQGLTEAFF.